One and the same sample provided the 6 T cell receptor beta chains below, sequenced in a study of post-analysis software for immune sequencing data. Notes on the study in general: In patients, roughly five TRBV segments were more frequent than in controls, with TRBV5-6, TRBV5-1 and TRBV20-1 among them.

What these receptors recognize is not known. The authors incorporated unique molecular identifiers into the TCR beta cDNA libraries. TCRdb re-analysed the PCR reads in MiXCR, keeping a single row per CDR3 protein. The sample includes approximately 770,000 distinct CDR3 sequences, roughly 46% of them seen just once. Material for sequencing was blood. The source of these receptors is a girl aged 10-17 years with multiple sclerosis.

V usage is TRBV9 and J usage is TRBJ1-5; maybe TRBD1 (5 bases). Germline CDR1 SGDLS, CDR2 YYNGEE. Trimming removed 0 bases from V and 6 bases from J, with 10 bases in between. This CDR3 comprises 14 residues. The CDR3 sequence: CASSVGGAGQPQHF. The CDR3 nucleotides read TGTGCCAGCAGCGTAGGTGGGGCAGGTCAGCCCCAGCATTTT.

The chain is built from TRBV7-9 and TRBJ2-4, with no clear D. The J call could be wrong; TRBJ2-7 is a better fit for the DNA end. The CDR3 contains 12 residues. Germline loops: CDR1 SEHNR, CDR2 FQNEAQ (reference sequence). The CDR3 is CASSFKVDEQYF. For the CDR3, the DNA is TGTGCCAGCAGCTTTAAGGTTGACGAGCAGTACTTC.

V is TRBV6-1 and J is TRBJ2-6; D not certain. V lost 8 bases to trimming and J lost 1 base, with 9 bases between them. Germline V gene lookup returns CDR1 MNHNS and CDR2 SASEGT. The CDR3 contains 14 residues. CDR3: CASRVESGANVLTF. CDR3 nucleotide sequence: TGTGCCAGCCGGGTCGAGTCTGGGGCCAACGTCCTGACTTTC.

V usage is TRBV7-3 and J usage is TRBJ2-1; 10 bases map to TRBD2. The CDR3 runs to 14 residues. Germline values: CDR1 SGHTA, CDR2 FQGTGA. The junction had 5 bases not matched to a gene; V was cut back by 2 bases and J by 10 bases. The CDR3 DNA reads as TGTGCCAGCAGCTTAGGGATAGCGGGAGGCGAGCAGTTCTTC. Its protein product is CASSLGIAGGEQFF.

The V gene is TRBV29-1, the J gene TRBJ2-7, with 7 bases lining up with TRBD1. The germline gives CDR1 SQVTM, CDR2 ANQGSEA. This CDR3 comprises 13 residues. After removal of 6 bases from V and 3 bases from J, the junction contained 8 bases not matched to a gene. As DNA, the CDR3 is TGCAGCGTGTTGACAGGGTCGCTCTACGAGCAGTACTTC. Residues: CSVLTGSLYEQYF.

In this sample, this clonotype turned up a few times. The chain is built from TRBV2 and TRBJ1-3; D is undetermined. Germline V gene data show CDR1 as SNHLY and CDR2 as FYNNEI. The V end was cut by 9 bases, the J end by 4 bases, with 13 bases between. The CDR3 loop spans 13 amino acids. The CDR3 spells CARNRLQGNTIYF. CDR3 DNA: TGTGCCAGGAACAGACTCCAAGGAAACACCATATATTTT.